Below are 23 T cell receptor beta chains sequenced from a single sample in a study of radiation and T cells in renal cell carcinoma. Libraries were prepared by immunoSEQ multiplex PCR; TCRdb keeps only in-frame clonotypes and omits some of them. The data show 13,000 or so clones, approximately 50% seen once. Treatment denoted: treatment-naive control, cytoreductive nephrectomy. Source: tumor tissue, taken from a patient whose treatment was nephrectomy without radiotherapy. The receptor set was obtained from a man aged 50 to 60 with renal cell carcinoma.

This rearrangement joins TRBV5-5 to TRBJ1-1; no firm D call. Germline values: CDR1 SGHKS, CDR2 YYEKEE (reference sequence). The ends were cut back, 2 bases at V and 1 base at J, with 9 bases in the middle. This CDR3 contains 14 residues. CDR3 protein: CASSLRLANTEAFF. The CDR3 nucleotides are TGTGCCAGCAGCTTAAGGCTCGCGAACACTGAAGCTTTCTTT.

The rearrangement uses TRBV9 and TRBJ1-2; 9 bases match TRBD1. Per the germline V gene, CDR1 is SGDLS and CDR2 is YYNGEE. V trimming: 0 bases; J trimming: 11 bases; junction bases outside the gene matches: 11. This CDR3 is built from 15 residues. As DNA, the CDR3 is TGTGCCAGCAGCGTAGTTCAGGGACAGGGCCAGCGGTACACCTTC. The encoded protein is CASSVVQGQGQRYTF.

This clone is medium-sized in the sample. CDR3 nucleotides: TGCGCCAGCAGCGTAACAGGGGAATACGGCTACACCTTC. Its translation: CASSVTGEYGYTF. The chain couples TRBV5-1 to TRBJ1-2; 7 nucleotides agree with TRBD1. There are 13 residues in the CDR3. Germline V CDR1 and CDR2: SGHRS, YFSETQ. With 4 bases clipped from V and 8 bases from J, the junction kept 8 bases outside the gene matches. Full variable domain (missing parts from reference TRBV5-1 and TRBJ1-2): KAGVTQTPRYLIKTRGQQVTLSCSPISGHRSVSWYQQTPGQGLQFLFEYFSETQRNKGNFPGRFSGRQFSNSRSEMNVSTLELGDSALYLCASSVTGEYGYTFGSGTRLTVV.

This sequence joins TRBV14 and TRBJ1-3; possibly TRBD1 for D (5 bases). This CDR3 is built from 16 residues. Trimming cost V 2 bases and J 3 bases, with 14 bases left between them. The germline CDR1 and CDR2 sequences are SGHDN and FVKESK. The CDR3 coding sequence is TGTGCCAGCAGCCAAATAGCCGGGACGGATGGAAACACCATATATTTT. Translated, it gives CASSQIAGTDGNTIYF.

This chain uses TRBV25-1 with TRBJ1-6, with D uncertain. Germline V gives CDR1 MGHDK, CDR2 SYGVNS. The CDR3 spans 16 residues. Trimming took off 2 bases at V and 9 bases at J, with 17 bases between the two ends. DNA of the CDR3: TGTGCCAGCAGTGAACGGAGGCAGGAGAAAGGTTCACCCCTCCACTTT. Translating it yields CASSERRQEKGSPLHF. Filled out from reference TRBV25-1 and TRBJ1-6, the complete variable domain reads EADIYQTPRYLVIGTGKKITLECSQTMGHDKMYWYQQDPGMELHLIHYSYGVNSTEKGDLSSESTVSRIRTEHFPLTLESARPSHTSQYLCASSERRQEKGSPLHFGNGTRLTVT.

The chain carries TRBV4-2 and TRBJ2-3; 11 nucleotides line up with TRBD2. Germline V CDR1 and CDR2: LGHNA, YNFKEQ. With 0 bases clipped from V and 9 bases from J, the junction kept 2 bases outside the gene matches. The CDR3 length is 14 residues. The CDR3 here is CASSQELAGDTQYF. Written as DNA, the CDR3 is TGTGCCAGCAGCCAAGAACTAGCGGGGGACACGCAGTATTTT.

The chain is built from TRBV5-1 and TRBJ1-3, with 15 bases matching TRBD2. The J call may be mistaken, given a closer DNA end match to TRBJ2-2. Germline lookup yields CDR1 SGHRS and CDR2 YFSETQ. This CDR3 has 19 residues. CDR3 in DNA: TGCGCCAGCAGCCCCCGGACTAGCGGGGGGGCCGCCGGCACCGGGGAGCTGTTTTTT. Amino acid sequence: CASSPRTSGGAAGTGELFF.

The V call is TRBV6-6, the J call TRBJ1-1, with 8 bases identical to TRBD1. The length of the CDR3 is 15 residues. The germline gives CDR1 MNHNY, CDR2 SVGAGI (reference sequence). V gave up 6 bases and J gave up 0 bases; unmatched junction bases: 6. The CDR3 nucleotides read TGTGCCAGCAGCGGACAGGGTTCCTTGAACACTGAAGCTTTCTTT. Translating gives CASSGQGSLNTEAFF.

The rearrangement links TRBV7-3 to TRBJ1-6; D unclear. Trimming cost V 5 bases and J 9 bases, with 14 bases left between them. Per the germline V gene, CDR1 is SGHTA and CDR2 is FQGTGA. The CDR3 totals 14 residues. The CDR3 reads CASSLLALPSPLHF. The CDR3, as DNA: TGTGCCAGCAGCCTCCTTGCACTTCCTTCACCCCTCCACTTT.

This clone appeared a few times. V and J are TRBV9 and TRBJ2-1; D gene ambiguous. V shed 0 bases and J shed 8 bases, with 3 bases lying between them. CDR1 SGDLS and CDR2 YYNGEE come from the germline V gene. The CDR3 runs to 11 residues. Here the CDR3 reads CASSVGYEQFF. In DNA, the CDR3 is TGTGCCAGCAGCGTAGGTTATGAGCAGTTCTTC.

The genes are TRBV2 and TRBJ1-1; D remains ambiguous. The CDR3 runs to 12 residues. The germline gives CDR1 SNHLY, CDR2 FYNNEI. V was clipped by 5 bases and J by 7 bases, with 11 bases between them. CDR3 region: CASSYQRSEAFF. The CDR3, as DNA: TGTGCCAGCAGTTACCAACGGAGTGAAGCTTTCTTT. Looking up the rest from reference TRBV2 and TRBJ1-1 gives the full variable domain: EPEVTQTPSHQVTQMGQEVILRCVPISNHLYFYWYRQILGQKVEFLVSFYNNEISEKSEIFDDQFSVERPDGSNFTLKIRSTKLEDSAMYFCASSYQRSEAFFGQGTRLTVV.

The chain couples TRBV5-1 to TRBJ1-4; tentative D call: TRBD1 (6 bases). V shed 6 bases and J shed 7 bases, with 19 bases lying between them. The CDR3 extends over 15 amino acids. CDR1 is SGHRS and CDR2 is YFSETQ in the germline V gene. The CDR3 nucleotides are TGCGCCAGCACCCGGGTACCGGGGGCGGGTGAAAAACTGTTTTTT. Protein sequence: CASTRVPGAGEKLFF.

V is TRBV18 and J is TRBJ2-1; TRBD1 is a possible D gene (6 bases). From germline, CDR1 is KGHSH and CDR2 LQKENI. With 3 bases removed from V and 5 bases from J, the gap between germline ends came to 8 bases. The CDR3 covers 13 residues. In nucleotides, the CDR3 is TGTGCCAGCTCACCTGGACAGCACAATGAGCAGTTCTTC. As protein: CASSPGQHNEQFF.

The chain links TRBV19 to TRBJ2-2, with 10 positions matching TRBD1. This CDR3 region has 15 residues. Germline V gene sequence: CDR1 LNHDA, CDR2 SQIVND (reference sequence). V lost 10 bases to trimming and J lost 2 bases; unmatched junction nucleotides: 7. CDR3 coding DNA: TGTGCCACCTCAGACAGGGGGCCTAACACCGGGGAGCTGTTTTTT. As protein: CATSDRGPNTGELFF.

The CDR3 DNA reads as TGCGCCAGCAGCCAAAATCCAGGCTCTGGAAACACCATATATTTT. It is translated as CASSQNPGSGNTIYF. The chain joins TRBV4-1 to TRBJ1-3; D unclear. The CDR3 totals 15 residues. In germline, CDR1 is MGHRA, CDR2 YSYEKL. The V end lost 2 bases, the J end lost 0 bases, and 8 bases lay between the germline ends.

In DNA form, the CDR3 reads TGTGCCAGCAGTTTGCCGGGGGCGAGCACTGAAGCTTTCTTT. Protein: CASSLPGASTEAFF. The chain couples TRBV6-6 to TRBJ1-1; D is possibly TRBD1 (6 bases). CDR3 length equals 14 residues. Germline lookup yields CDR1 MNHNY and CDR2 SVGAGI (reference sequence). Trimming shortened V by 4 bases and J by 4 bases, and 13 bases separated the two germline ends.

This clone came up once. The rearrangement uses TRBV6-1 and TRBJ2-7, with D perhaps TRBD1 (5 bases). Per germline, CDR1 MNHNS and CDR2 SASEGT. Between the trimmed V and J ends, which lost 8 bases and 1 base, there was a span of 12 bases. CDR3 length: 13 amino acids. The CDR3 DNA is TGTGCCAGCCTTTGGGCAGGGTCCTACGAGCAGTACTTC. Its protein product is CASLWAGSYEQYF.

This clone has only one observation. The chain employs TRBV5-1 and TRBJ1-2, with a possible D match to TRBD1 (6 bases). Trimming removed 0 bases from V and 4 bases from J, with 19 bases in between. Germline lookup yields CDR1 SGHRS and CDR2 YFSETQ. The CDR3 runs to 17 residues. The CDR3 loop reads CASSLAQGVGGAYGYTF. CDR3 coding DNA: TGCGCCAGCAGCTTGGCCCAAGGGGTAGGGGGAGCCTATGGCTACACCTTC.

This chain uses TRBV9 with TRBJ2-1, with 15 bases matching TRBD2. Germline CDR1 and CDR2: SGDLS and YYNGEE. The CDR3 extends over 18 amino acids. V was pared by 2 bases and J by 6 bases, with 9 bases of the junction left unmatched. CDR3: CASSVTGAGLAGGNEQFF. Here the CDR3 DNA reads TGTGCCAGCAGCGTGACCGGGGCGGGACTAGCGGGGGGCAATGAGCAGTTCTTC.

The rearrangement uses TRBV30 and TRBJ1-5; D is undetermined. Germline-derived CDR1 and CDR2 are GTSNPN and SVGIG (reference sequence). V lost 2 bases and J 5 bases, leaving 10 bases between the germline ends. CDR3 size: 13 residues. CDR3 sequence: CAWSRGGDQPQHF. DNA for the CDR3: TGTGCCTGGAGTCGGGGTGGGGATCAGCCCCAGCATTTT.

This chain joins TRBV10-2 and TRBJ1-2, with D unresolved. Trimming removed 3 bases from V and 4 bases from J, with 15 bases in between. The CDR3 totals 15 residues. CDR1 and CDR2 (germline): WSHSY, SAAADI. In DNA form, the CDR3 reads TGCGCCAGCAGTGAACAGCCCCCTCAATCCTATGGCTACACCTTC. Protein: CASSEQPPQSYGYTF.

CDR3 amino acids: CASSSAGTPNYGYTF. As DNA, the CDR3 is TGTGCCAGCAGCTCGGCAGGGACCCCTAACTATGGCTACACCTTC. This rearrangement joins TRBV7-2 to TRBJ1-2; D is perhaps TRBD1 (5 bases). V lost 4 bases and J lost 0, with 12 bases in between. The germline V gene encodes CDR1 SGHTA and CDR2 FQGNSA. The CDR3 runs 15 residues. Filled out from reference TRBV7-2 and TRBJ1-2, the complete variable domain reads GAGVSQSPSNKVTEKGKDVELRCDPISGHTALYWYRQSLGQGLEFLIYFQGNSAPDKSGLPSDRFSAERTGGSVSTLTIQRTQQEDSAVYLCASSSAGTPNYGYTFGSGTRLTVV.

The chain couples TRBV7-9 to TRBJ2-3; unclear D gene. Trimming stripped 5 bases from V and 0 bases from J, with 12 bases between. The germline V gene has CDR1 SEHNR and CDR2 FQNEAQ (reference sequence). This CDR3 is built from 15 residues. The CDR3 DNA sequence: TGTGCCAGCAGCCTCTGGGAATCTAGCACAGATACGCAGTATTTT. Translation gives CASSLWESSTDTQYF. Together with reference TRBV7-9 and TRBJ2-3, the CDR3 gives the full variable domain: DTGVSQNPRHKITKRGQNVTFRCDPISEHNRLYWYRQTLGQGPEFLTYFQNEAQLEKSRLLSDRFSAERPKGSFSTLEIQRTEQGDSAMYLCASSLWESSTDTQYFGPGTRLTVL.